Reported below is one TCR beta chain. The CDR3 consists of 11 residues. Germline V gene data show CDR1 as SQVTM and CDR2 as ANQGSEA. V was pared by 7 bases and J by 4 bases, with 10 bases between. This record belongs to a study of blood T cell repertoires in COVID-19. Study details: Whether acute or convalescent, the COVID-19 samples came from the United States, Italy and Spain. PBMCs, B-cell-depleted T cells, or T cells provided the cDNA or gDNA that made up the material.

The method was immunoSEQ multiplex PCR; TCRdb's version includes in-frame clones alone and lacks a portion of them. Altogether around 120,000 clones are present, more than 75% being singletons, with the ten largest covering roughly 4.5%. V is TRBV29-1 and J is TRBJ1-2; no firm D call. The sequence came from a man aged 55-75 years with COVID-19, enrolled during active disease. Input material: peripheral blood. As DNA, the CDR3 is TGCAGCGGGAGATCACCCTATGGCTACACCTTC. Its protein product is CSGRSPYGYTF.